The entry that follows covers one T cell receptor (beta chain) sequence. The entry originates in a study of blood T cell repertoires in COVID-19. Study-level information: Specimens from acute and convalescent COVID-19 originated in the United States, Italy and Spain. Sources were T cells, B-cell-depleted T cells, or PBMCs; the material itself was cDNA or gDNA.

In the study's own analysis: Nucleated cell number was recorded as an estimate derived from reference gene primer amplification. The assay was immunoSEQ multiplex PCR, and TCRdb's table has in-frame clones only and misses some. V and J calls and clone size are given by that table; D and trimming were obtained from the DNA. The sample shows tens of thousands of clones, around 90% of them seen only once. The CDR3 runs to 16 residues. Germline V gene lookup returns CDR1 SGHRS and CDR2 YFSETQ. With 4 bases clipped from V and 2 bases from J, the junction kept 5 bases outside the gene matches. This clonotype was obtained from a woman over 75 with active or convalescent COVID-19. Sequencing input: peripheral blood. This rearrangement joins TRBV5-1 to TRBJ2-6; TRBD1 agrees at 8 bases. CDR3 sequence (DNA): TGCGCCAGCAGCCACGGACAGGGAGCTGGGGCCAACGTCCTGACTTTC. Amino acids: CASSHGQGAGANVLTF.